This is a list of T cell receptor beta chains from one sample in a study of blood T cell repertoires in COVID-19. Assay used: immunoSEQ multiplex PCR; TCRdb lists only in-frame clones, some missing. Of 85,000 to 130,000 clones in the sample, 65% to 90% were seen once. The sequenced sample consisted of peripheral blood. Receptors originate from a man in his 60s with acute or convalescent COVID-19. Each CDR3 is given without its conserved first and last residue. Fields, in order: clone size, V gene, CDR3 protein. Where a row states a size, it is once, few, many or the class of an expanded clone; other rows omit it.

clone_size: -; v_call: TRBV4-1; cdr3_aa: ASSHRQGGDEKLF
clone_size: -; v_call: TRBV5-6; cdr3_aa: ASSWTSGISGANVLT
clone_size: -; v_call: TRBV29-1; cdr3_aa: SVEGPSGGAPGEQF
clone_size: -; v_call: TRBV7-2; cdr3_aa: ASSLDSGANNEQF
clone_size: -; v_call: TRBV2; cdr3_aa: ASSGSDRSNEKLF
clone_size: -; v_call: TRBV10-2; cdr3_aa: ATRTGANQPQH
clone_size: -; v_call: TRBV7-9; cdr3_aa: ASSADRLGDYGYT
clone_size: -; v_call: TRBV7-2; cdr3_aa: ASSFDGQGWSDGYT
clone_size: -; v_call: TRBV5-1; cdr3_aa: ASTDSVYYNEQF
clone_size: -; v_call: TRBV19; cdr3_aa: ASSSTATNEKLF
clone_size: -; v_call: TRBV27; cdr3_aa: ASSHSTGIQPQH
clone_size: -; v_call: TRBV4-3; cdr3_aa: ASSRVGQGENIQY
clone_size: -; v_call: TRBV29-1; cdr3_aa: SVLRGTQY
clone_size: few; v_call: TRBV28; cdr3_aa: ASSPQSGSEYEQF
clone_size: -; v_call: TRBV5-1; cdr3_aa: ASSREAADTEAF
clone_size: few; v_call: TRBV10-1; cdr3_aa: ASKAGDDTGELF
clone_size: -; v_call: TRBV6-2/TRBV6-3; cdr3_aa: ASSYSGGRASEGSYNEQF
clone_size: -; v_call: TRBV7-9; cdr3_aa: ASKWTVMNTEAF
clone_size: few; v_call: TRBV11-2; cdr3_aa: ASSMGERLAAF
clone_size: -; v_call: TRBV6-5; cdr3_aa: ASSSAGQGWEKLF
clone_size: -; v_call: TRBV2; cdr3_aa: ASRGQVGQPQH
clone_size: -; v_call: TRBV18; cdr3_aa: ASSPANEKLF
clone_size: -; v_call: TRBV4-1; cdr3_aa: ASSQDPSGSGYSYEQY
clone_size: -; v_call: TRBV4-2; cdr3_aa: ASSQEMGQGYQPQH
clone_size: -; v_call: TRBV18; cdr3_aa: ASSPTGRLANYGYT
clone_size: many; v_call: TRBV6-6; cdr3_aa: ASSFVDGYEQY